Listed below are T cell receptor beta chains from one sample, sequenced in a study of blood T cell repertoires in COVID-19. Measured with immunoSEQ multiplex PCR; TCRdb has only the in-frame clones, and not every one. The sample includes under 200,000 clones, 65% to 90% of them seen just once. Sequencing input: peripheral blood. These receptors were obtained from a man aged 60 to 75 with acute or convalescent COVID-19. Both conserved end residues are part of each CDR3. A D gene is named only where the DNA matches it firmly. Clone sizes are given selectively: once, few, many, or a class where the clone is expanded.

v_call	clone_size	j_call	d_call	cdr3_aa	cdr3_nt
TRBV7-3	few	TRBJ1-2	.	CASSFRAGNGYTF	TGTGCCAGCAGCTTCCGGGCCGGGAATGGCTACACCTTC
TRBV7-5	few	TRBJ2-7	.	CVSTQENRWTSSWHEQYF	TGTGTCAGCACCCAAGAAAACAGATGGACTAGCTCCTGGCACGAGCAGTACTTC
TRBV3-1/TRBV3-2	.	TRBJ1-2	.	CASSTRGQGGYTF	TGTGCCAGCAGCACAAGAGGTCAGGGAGGCTACACCTTC
TRBV19	.	TRBJ2-2	.	CASSIEVVAVTNTGELFF	TGTGCCAGTAGTATAGAGGTTGTTGCGGTAACGAACACCGGGGAGCTGTTTTTT
TRBV9	.	TRBJ2-2	TRBD1	CASSVRGGGTGELFF	TGTGCCAGCAGCGTTCGAGGGGGCGGGACCGGGGAGCTGTTTTTT
TRBV29-1	.	TRBJ1-5	.	CSVSFRVGQPQHF	TGCAGCGTTTCCTTCAGGGTCGGTCAGCCCCAGCATTTT
TRBV10-1	.	TRBJ2-7	.	CASTLFAGRRHIEQYF	TGCGCCAGCACCTTATTCGCGGGACGTCGGCATATTGAGCAGTACTTC
TRBV7-3	.	TRBJ2-5	TRBD2	CASSKTSGRAETQYF	TGTGCCAGCAGCAAGACTAGCGGGAGGGCCGAGACCCAGTACTTC
TRBV7-8	.	TRBJ2-2	TRBD1	CASSLLNRGVPGELFF	TGTGCCAGCAGCTTACTCAACAGGGGAGTCCCCGGGGAGCTGTTTTTT
TRBV5-4	.	TRBJ2-5	TRBD1	CASRGTGSETQYF	TGTGCCAGCAGAGGGACAGGGTCGGAGACCCAGTACTTC
TRBV29-1	.	TRBJ2-3	.	CSVAGQPRTDTQYF	TGCAGCGTTGCTGGACAGCCCCGCACAGATACGCAGTATTTT
TRBV28	.	TRBJ1-1	.	CASSPPGNTEAFF	TGTGCCAGCAGCCCCCCGGGGAACACTGAAGCTTTCTTT
TRBV28	.	TRBJ1-1	TRBD1	CASSLGPGGTEAFF	TGTGCCAGCAGTTTGGGTCCAGGGGGCACTGAAGCTTTCTTT
TRBV28	.	TRBJ2-1	TRBD2	CASRPYSGSTYNEQFF	TGTGCCAGCAGGCCTTATAGCGGGAGTACCTACAATGAGCAGTTCTTC
TRBV4-1	.	TRBJ1-1	TRBD1	CASSQGRDRGTEAFF	TGCGCCAGCAGCCAAGGACGGGACAGAGGCACTGAAGCTTTCTTT
TRBV5-1	.	TRBJ2-7	.	CASSLEGDTSGQYF	TGCGCCAGCAGCTTGGAGGGAGACACCTCGGGGCAGTACTTC
TRBV29-1	.	TRBJ1-2	.	CSVEDQRGLGGYTF	TGCAGCGTTGAAGATCAACGGGGATTGGGGGGCTACACCTTC
TRBV19	.	TRBJ1-1	TRBD1	CASRPDRGRVEAFF	TGTGCCAGTAGGCCGGACAGGGGGAGGGTAGAAGCTTTCTTT
TRBV5-5	.	TRBJ1-4	.	CASSLAENRNEKLFF	TGTGCCAGCAGCTTGGCGGAAAACAGAAATGAAAAACTGTTTTTT
TRBV6-5	.	TRBJ2-1	.	CASSPLRDSNEQFF	TGTGCCAGCAGCCCCCTCCGGGACTCCAATGAGCAGTTCTTC
TRBV5-1	.	TRBJ2-3	TRBD2	CASSLVAGADTQYF	TGCGCCAGCAGCTTGGTAGCGGGAGCAGATACGCAGTATTTT
TRBV18	.	TRBJ1-1	.	CASSPQQGTTEAFF	TGTGCCAGCTCACCACAACAGGGCACCACTGAAGCTTTCTTT
TRBV15	.	TRBJ1-4	TRBD1	CATSGDRDEKLFF	TGTGCCACCAGCGGTGACAGGGATGAAAAACTGTTTTTT
TRBV27	.	TRBJ1-1	TRBD1	CASSFGGKGANTEAFF	TGTGCCAGCAGTTTTGGCGGAAAGGGGGCGAACACTGAAGCTTTCTTT
TRBV10-3	.	TRBJ1-4	.	CAIILGQTTNEKLFF	TGTGCCATCATACTCGGACAGACAACTAATGAAAAACTGTTTTTT
TRBV5-8	.	TRBJ1-4	.	CASSHGTTEKLFF	TGTGCCAGCAGCCACGGGACAACTGAAAAACTGTTTTTT
TRBV5-1	once	TRBJ1-2	TRBD1	CASRRDRGSVDGYTF	TGCGCCAGCAGAAGGGACAGGGGATCGGTGGATGGCTACACCTTC
TRBV2	few	TRBJ2-7	.	CASSRGRYEQYF	TGTGCCAGCTCCAGGGGAAGGTACGAGCAGTACTTC
TRBV5-4	.	TRBJ1-2	.	CASTLRGGGYGYTF	TGTGCCAGCACCCTCCGGGGGGGAGGCTATGGCTACACCTTC
TRBV18	.	TRBJ1-1	.	CASSPSTGPNTEAFF	TGTGCCAGCTCACCCTCGACAGGCCCCAACACTGAAGCTTTCTTT
TRBV5-1	.	TRBJ2-7	.	CASSLRLAAYEQYF	TGCGCCAGCAGCTTGCGGCTAGCAGCCTACGAGCAGTACTTC
TRBV6-5	once	TRBJ2-3	.	CASSPRTATTDTQYF	TGTGCCAGCAGCCCGAGGACAGCCACCACAGATACGCAGTATTTT
TRBV11-2	.	TRBJ1-2	TRBD1	CASSPRVQGDGYTF	TGTGCCAGCAGCCCTCGGGTACAGGGGGATGGCTACACCTTC
TRBV5-1	.	TRBJ2-1	.	CASSLAGFEQFF	TGCGCCAGCAGCTTGGCAGGGTTTGAGCAGTTCTTC
TRBV5-4	.	TRBJ1-1	TRBD1	CASSLRQGNTEAFF	TGTGCCAGCAGCTTGAGACAGGGGAACACTGAAGCTTTCTTT
TRBV24-1	few	TRBJ2-2	TRBD1	CATSEATAGQGTGELFF	TGTGCCACCAGTGAAGCCACGGCGGGACAGGGAACCGGGGAGCTGTTTTTT
TRBV2	.	TRBJ1-2	.	CASSGTASNYGYTF	TGTGCCAGCAGTGGGACAGCCTCTAACTATGGCTACACCTTC